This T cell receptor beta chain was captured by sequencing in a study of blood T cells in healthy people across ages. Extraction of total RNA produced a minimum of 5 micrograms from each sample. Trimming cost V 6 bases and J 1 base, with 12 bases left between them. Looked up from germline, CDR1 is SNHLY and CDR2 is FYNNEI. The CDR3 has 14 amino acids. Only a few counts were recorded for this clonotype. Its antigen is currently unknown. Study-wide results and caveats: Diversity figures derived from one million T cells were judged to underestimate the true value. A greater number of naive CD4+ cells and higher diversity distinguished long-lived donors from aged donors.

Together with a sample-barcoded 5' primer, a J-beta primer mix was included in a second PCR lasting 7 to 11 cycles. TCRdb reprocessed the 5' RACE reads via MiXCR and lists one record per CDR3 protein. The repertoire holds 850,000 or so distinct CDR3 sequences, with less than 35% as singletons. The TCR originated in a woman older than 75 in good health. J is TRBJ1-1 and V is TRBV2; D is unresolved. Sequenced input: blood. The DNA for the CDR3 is TGTGCCAGCAGCGGACGGAAGCAGAACACTGAAGCTTTCTTT. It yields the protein CASSGRKQNTEAFF.